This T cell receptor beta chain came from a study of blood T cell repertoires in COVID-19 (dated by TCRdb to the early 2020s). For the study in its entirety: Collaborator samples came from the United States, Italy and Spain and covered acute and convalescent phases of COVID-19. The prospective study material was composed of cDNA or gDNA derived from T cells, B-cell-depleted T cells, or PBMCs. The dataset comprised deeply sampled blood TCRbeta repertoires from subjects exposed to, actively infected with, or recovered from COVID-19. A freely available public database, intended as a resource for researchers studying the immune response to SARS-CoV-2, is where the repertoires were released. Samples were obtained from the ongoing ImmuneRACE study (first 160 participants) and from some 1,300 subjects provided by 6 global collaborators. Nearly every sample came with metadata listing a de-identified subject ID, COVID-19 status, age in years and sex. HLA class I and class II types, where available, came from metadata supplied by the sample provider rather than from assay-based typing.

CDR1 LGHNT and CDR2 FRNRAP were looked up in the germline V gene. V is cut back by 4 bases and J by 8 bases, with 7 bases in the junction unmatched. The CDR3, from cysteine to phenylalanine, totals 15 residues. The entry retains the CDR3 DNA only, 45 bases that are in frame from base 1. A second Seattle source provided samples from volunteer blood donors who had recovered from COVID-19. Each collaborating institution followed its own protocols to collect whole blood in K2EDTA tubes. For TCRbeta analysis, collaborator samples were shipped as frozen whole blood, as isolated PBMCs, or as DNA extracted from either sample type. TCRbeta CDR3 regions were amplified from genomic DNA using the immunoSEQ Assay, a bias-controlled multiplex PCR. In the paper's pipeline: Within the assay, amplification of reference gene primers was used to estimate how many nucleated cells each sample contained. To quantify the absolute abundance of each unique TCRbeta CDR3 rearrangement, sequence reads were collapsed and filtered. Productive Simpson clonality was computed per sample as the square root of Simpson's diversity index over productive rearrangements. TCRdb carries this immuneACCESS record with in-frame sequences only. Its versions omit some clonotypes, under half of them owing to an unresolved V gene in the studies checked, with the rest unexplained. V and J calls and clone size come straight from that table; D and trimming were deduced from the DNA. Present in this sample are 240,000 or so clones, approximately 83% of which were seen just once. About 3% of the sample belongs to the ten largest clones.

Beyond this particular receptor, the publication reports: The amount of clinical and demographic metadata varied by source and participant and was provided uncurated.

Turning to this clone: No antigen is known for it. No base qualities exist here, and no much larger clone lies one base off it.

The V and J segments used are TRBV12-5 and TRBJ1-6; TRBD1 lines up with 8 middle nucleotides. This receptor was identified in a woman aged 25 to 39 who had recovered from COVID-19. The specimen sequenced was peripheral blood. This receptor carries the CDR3 CASGSPTGGDSPLHF. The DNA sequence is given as TGTGCTAGTGGTTCGCCAACAGGGGGGGATTCACCCCTCCACTTT. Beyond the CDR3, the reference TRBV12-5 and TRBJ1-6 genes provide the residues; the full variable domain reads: DARVTQTPRHKVTEMGQEVTMRCQPILGHNTVFWYRQTMMQGLELLAYFRNRAPLDDSGMPKDRFSAEMPDATLATLKIQPSEPRDSAVYFCASGSPTGGDSPLHFGNGTRLTVT.